This T cell receptor (beta chain) appears in the sequencing data of a study of blood T cell repertoires in COVID-19. Using immunoSEQ multiplex PCR, the repertoire was profiled, and TCRdb retains in-frame clones only, with some absent. In the table there are around 70,000 clones, 80% to 90% of which are singletons. The clonotype comes from a human donor in a cohort sampled during active COVID-19. The source material was peripheral blood.

This CDR3 reads CASSLTRSTYEQYF. DNA of the CDR3: TGTGCCAGCAGTTTAACTAGATCAACCTACGAGCAGTACTTC. The gene calls are TRBV2 and TRBJ2-7; D possibly corresponds to TRBD2 (5 bases). CDR3 size: 14 residues. Trimming stripped 5 bases from V and 2 bases from J, with 13 bases between. Germline CDR1 is SNHLY and CDR2 is FYNNEI.